The 25 T cell receptor beta chains presented below share a single source sample, sequenced in a study of T cell responses to AZD1222 COVID-19 vaccine. Sequencing was performed with immunoSEQ multiplex PCR; in TCRdb, only in-frame clones are kept and a portion is missing. In the table there are 150,000 to 180,000 clones, around 89% of which are singletons. The material was peripheral blood, obtained on day 0 of AZD1222 vaccination. The receptors shown here come from an adult in good health.

This clone occurred once. This chain joins TRBV12-3 or TRBV12-4 and TRBJ2-1, with D hard to call. V lost 1 base, J lost 10 bases, and 8 bases lay in between. This CDR3 is 12 amino acids long. DNA of the CDR3: TGTGCCAGCAGTTTAGGCCAACGGGAGCAGTTCTTC. Translated, it gives CASSLGQREQFF.

The rearrangement joins TRBV6-5 to TRBJ2-3; unclear D gene. Germline CDR1 is MNHEY and CDR2 is SVGAGI. V lost 10 bases and J lost 2, with 7 bases in between. The CDR3 is 11 amino acids. The CDR3 DNA follows: TGTGCCACGTCCCTCACAGATACGCAGTATTTT. Amino acid sequence: CATSLTDTQYF.

This chain connects TRBV4-1 to TRBJ1-1; TRBD1 is a possible D gene (5 bases). V shed 3 bases and J shed 11 bases, with 13 bases lying between them. The CDR3 is 12 residues long. The germline gives CDR1 MGHRA, CDR2 YSYEKL. Here the CDR3 reads CASSQKGLVAFF. In DNA form, the CDR3 reads TGCGCCAGCAGCCAGAAGGGGTTAGTGGCTTTCTTT.

The J gene is TRBJ1-4, the V gene TRBV7-6; no clear D. Trimming removed 3 bases from V and 3 bases from J, with 8 bases in between. The CDR3 length is 14 residues. Germline CDR1 is SGHVS and CDR2 is FNYEAQ. The CDR3 DNA sequence: TGTGCCAGCAGCTTGCAGCCAGCTAATGAAAAACTGTTTTTT. Its translation is CASSLQPANEKLFF.

The genes are TRBV7-9 and TRBJ1-5; TRBD1 agrees at 7 bases. CDR3 size: 12 residues. CDR1 is SEHNR and CDR2 is FQNEAQ in the germline V gene (reference sequence). V was clipped by 5 bases and J by 8 bases; unmatched bases: 3. CDR3 DNA: TGTGCCAGCAGCACCGGGACAGAGCCCCAGCATTTT. Protein product: CASSTGTEPQHF.

This clone was found once. This chain links TRBV6-5 with TRBJ2-7, with D possibly being TRBD2 (6 bases). Germline loops: CDR1 MNHEY, CDR2 SVGAGI. This CDR3 spans 13 amino acids. V lost 10 bases and J lost 3, with 16 bases in between. The CDR3 loop is CATLRDSLYEQYF. CDR3 in DNA: TGTGCCACCCTCCGGGACTCACTCTACGAGCAGTACTTC.

CDR3 loop: CASSRGASGVSYNEQFF. The CDR3 DNA is TGTGCCAGCAGCCGAGGGGCTAGCGGGGTCTCCTACAATGAGCAGTTCTTC. The gene calls are TRBV3-1 (or the pseudogene TRBV3-2) and TRBJ2-1, with 9 bases lining up with TRBD2. The junction had 7 bases not matched to a gene; V was cut back by 4 bases and J by 0 bases. The CDR3 is 17 residues long. Germline V gene lookup returns CDR1 LGHDT and CDR2 YNNKEL (reference sequence).

V is TRBV6-5 and J is TRBJ2-7, with 13 bases matching TRBD2. The CDR3 runs to 14 residues. V gave up 5 bases and J gave up 7 bases; unmatched junction bases: 5. Looked up from germline, CDR1 is MNHEY and CDR2 is SVGAGI. The CDR3 spells CASSTSGGAREQYF. The CDR3 coding sequence is TGTGCCAGCAGTACTAGCGGGGGGGCTCGGGAGCAGTACTTC.

The gene calls are TRBV6-1 and TRBJ2-3; the D gene is possibly TRBD1 (6 bases). The V and J ends lost 2 bases and 4 bases respectively, with 10 bases between them. Germline V gene data show CDR1 as MNHNS and CDR2 as SASEGT. The CDR3 covers 14 residues. The CDR3 DNA reads as TGTGCCAGCAGTGAAAGAGGGGGATCAGATACGCAGTATTTT. Encoded protein: CASSERGGSDTQYF.

V and J are TRBV9 and TRBJ1-6; no firm D call. The CDR3 runs to 15 residues. Germline V gene lookup returns CDR1 SGDLS and CDR2 YYNGEE. The ends were cut back, 2 bases at V and 8 bases at J, with 14 bases in the middle. The CDR3, as DNA: TGTGCCAGCAGCGTTGAGGAGCAAGGATATTCACCCCTCCACTTT. It encodes CASSVEEQGYSPLHF. Drawing the rest from reference TRBV9 and TRBJ1-6, the complete variable domain is DSGVTQTPKHLITATGQRVTLRCSPRSGDLSVYWYQQSLDQGLQFLIQYYNGEERAKGNILERFSAQQFPDLHSELNLSSLELGDSALYFCASSVEEQGYSPLHFGNGTRLTVT.

The sample holds one count of this clone. The V gene is TRBV19, the J gene TRBJ1-6; D gene unclear. The germline gives CDR1 LNHDA, CDR2 SQIVND (reference sequence). V was clipped by 5 bases and J by 0 bases, with 2 bases between them. The CDR3 runs 13 residues. This CDR3 reads CASSDSYNSPLHF. In nucleotides, the CDR3 is TGTGCCAGTAGTGACTCCTATAATTCACCCCTCCACTTT.

The chain employs TRBV28 and TRBJ2-5; D is possibly TRBD1 (6 bases). The CDR3 covers 12 residues. Trimming removed 6 bases from V and 3 bases from J, with 8 bases in between. The germline V gene has CDR1 MDHEN and CDR2 SYDVKM. For the CDR3, the DNA is TGTGCCAGCAGCCCAGGGGAAGAGACCCAGTACTTC. The encoded protein is CASSPGEETQYF.

The chain is built from TRBV5-1 and TRBJ2-1, with TRBD1 matching 8 bases. The CDR3 totals 16 residues. V lost 4 bases to trimming and J lost 5 bases; unmatched junction nucleotides: 11. Germline lookup yields CDR1 SGHRS and CDR2 YFSETQ. The chain's CDR3 is CASSPSIGQGNNEQFF. For the CDR3, the DNA is TGCGCCAGCAGCCCCAGCATCGGACAGGGCAACAATGAGCAGTTCTTC.

The chain links TRBV9 to TRBJ2-7; possibly TRBD1 for D (6 bases). Between the trimmed V and J ends, which lost 4 bases and 3 bases, there was a span of 17 bases. This CDR3 is built from 15 residues. Germline values: CDR1 SGDLS, CDR2 YYNGEE. The CDR3 DNA reads TGTGCCAGCAGCCCCCGGACAGAACCGAACTACGAGCAGTACTTC. Residues: CASSPRTEPNYEQYF.

The chain links TRBV6-5 to TRBJ2-7; the D gene is possibly TRBD1 (6 bases). CDR1 is MNHEY, CDR2 SVGAGI, per germline. The CDR3 contains 13 residues. Trimming cost V 6 bases and J 0 bases, with 9 bases left between them. CDR3 in amino acids: CASRRQDSYEQYF. CDR3 nucleotide sequence: TGTGCCAGCAGAAGACAGGACTCCTACGAGCAGTACTTC.

This chain connects TRBV7-8 to TRBJ2-7; D may be TRBD2 (5 bases). Germline CDR1 SGHVS, CDR2 FQNEAQ. V was pared by 5 bases and J by 3 bases, with 8 bases between. This CDR3 contains 12 residues. Written as DNA, the CDR3 is TGTGCCAGCAGCCTGGACTTCTACGAGCAGTACTTC. Its protein is CASSLDFYEQYF.

This clone has only one observation. The chain uses TRBV6-5 and TRBJ1-1; D perhaps matches TRBD1 (5 bases). Germline lookup yields CDR1 MNHEY and CDR2 SVGAGI. Trimming took off 6 bases at V and 1 base at J, with 12 bases between the two ends. This CDR3 contains 14 residues. The CDR3 protein is CASSSIDRNTEAFF. CDR3 in DNA: TGTGCCAGCAGCTCCATCGACAGGAACACTGAAGCTTTCTTT.

The V gene is TRBV4-2, the J gene TRBJ2-1; 8 bases agree with TRBD2. Germline assignment: CDR1 LGHNA and CDR2 YNFKEQ. Trimming at V came to 3 bases and at J to 9 bases, leaving 7 bases not matched to a gene. This CDR3 contains 14 residues. CDR3 residues: CASSQTSVDGEQFF. Here the CDR3 DNA reads TGTGCCAGCAGCCAGACTAGCGTTGACGGTGAGCAGTTCTTC.

The rearrangement links TRBV7-8 to TRBJ2-2; 8 nucleotides agree with TRBD2. Germline CDR1 SGHVS, CDR2 FQNEAQ. CDR3 length: 19 amino acids. Germline trimming cut 7 bases from V and 4 bases from J; bases unmatched to any gene: 20. The CDR3 sequence: CASKQLPPRGGRGTGELFF. The CDR3 DNA reads as TGTGCCAGCAAGCAGCTCCCCCCCCGGGGGGGCCGAGGCACCGGGGAGCTGTTTTTT.

The sample holds one count of this clone. The gene calls are TRBV7-2 and TRBJ2-2; D is undetermined. The V gene lost 1 base and the J gene lost 4 bases, with 10 bases spanning the gap. The germline V gene has CDR1 SGHTA and CDR2 FQGNSA. There are 15 residues in the CDR3. The CDR3 region has the DNA TGTGCCAGCAGCTTAGTCCCTATGGGCACCGGGGAGCTGTTTTTT. It yields the protein CASSLVPMGTGELFF.

This rearrangement joins TRBV19 to TRBJ1-5; 7 bases match TRBD1. Germline assignment: CDR1 LNHDA and CDR2 SQIVND (reference sequence). J was trimmed by 0 bases and V by 0 bases; bases with no gene match: 11. The CDR3 consists of 19 residues. CDR3 sequence reads: CASSIDPEQGRISNQPQHF. CDR3 in DNA: TGTGCCAGTAGTATAGATCCGGAACAGGGGAGGATTAGCAATCAGCCCCAGCATTTT.

The chain couples TRBV7-6 to TRBJ2-1; D could derive from TRBD1 or TRBD2 (7 bases each). CDR1 and CDR2 (germline): SGHVS, FNYEAQ. CDR3 size: 14 residues. Trimming shortened V by 5 bases and J by 7 bases, and 15 bases separated the two germline ends. In nucleotides, the CDR3 is TGTGCCAGCAGCGGCAGGGGGGGCCGGAATGAGCAGTTCTTC. Protein: CASSGRGGRNEQFF.

This clone has a handful of counts. V is TRBV5-1 and J is TRBJ1-2, with D perhaps matching TRBD1 (6 bases). Germline assignment: CDR1 SGHRS and CDR2 YFSETQ. The V and J ends lost 4 bases and 0 bases respectively, with 13 bases between them. The CDR3 extends over 15 amino acids. The CDR3 spells CASSPTTGANYGYTF. Here the CDR3 DNA reads TGCGCCAGCAGCCCTACGACAGGCGCTAACTATGGCTACACCTTC.

The chain joins TRBV19 to TRBJ1-3; no clear D. The CDR3 loop spans 16 amino acids. Trimming took off 8 bases at V and 0 bases at J, with 17 bases between the two ends. CDR1 LNHDA and CDR2 SQIVND come from the germline V gene (reference sequence). The CDR3 bases are TGTGCCAGTGCCTTCTGGCGGCCGTTCTCTGGAAACACCATATATTTT. Protein sequence: CASAFWRPFSGNTIYF. The full variable domain, rest sourced from reference TRBV19 and TRBJ1-3, is DGGITQSPKYLFRKEGQNVTLSCEQNLNHDAMYWYRQDPGQGLRLIYYSQIVNDFQKGDIAEGYSVSREKKESFPLTVTSAQKNPTAFYLCASAFWRPFSGNTIYFGEGSWLTVV.

This clone was observed once. The rearrangement joins TRBV15 to TRBJ2-2; no clear D. Germline V gene data show CDR1 as LNHNV and CDR2 as YYDKDF (reference sequence). The CDR3 contains 15 residues. The V end lost 1 base, the J end lost 1 base, and 7 bases lay between the germline ends. The CDR3 region is CATSRVAVNTGELFF. CDR3 sequence (DNA): TGTGCCACCAGCAGAGTGGCGGTGAACACCGGGGAGCTGTTTTTT.